The 23 T cell receptor beta chains reported below all come from one sample, sequenced in a study of blood T cells in healthy people across ages. The use of a sample-barcoded 5' primer and a J-beta primer mix characterized a second PCR of about 7 to 12 cycles. From the 5' RACE reads, TCRdb called clonotypes with MiXCR, one entry per CDR3 protein. Among 540,000 or so distinct CDR3 sequences, approximately 30% were seen once, and the ten largest hold approximately 17%. Sequencing was done on a sample of blood. Receptors were obtained from a woman aged 70 to 79 in good health.

This clonotype was counted a few times. V and J are TRBV20-1 and TRBJ2-2; 8 bases are shared with TRBD1. This CDR3 is built from 15 residues. Germline-derived CDR1 and CDR2 are DFQATT and SNEGSKA (reference sequence). V shed 5 bases, J shed 2 bases, and the junction held 7 bases outside the gene matches. CDR3 sequence reads: CSAVDRGVNTGELFF. CDR3 sequence (DNA): TGCAGTGCTGTCGACAGGGGAGTCAACACCGGGGAGCTGTTTTTT.

The V call is TRBV20-1, the J call TRBJ2-5; 7 nucleotides match TRBD2. V lost 5 bases, J lost 5 bases, and 8 bases stayed unmatched. From germline, CDR1 is DFQATT and CDR2 SNEGSKA (reference sequence). There are 13 residues in the CDR3. CDR3 in amino acids: CSAYGGLGETQYF. CDR3 coding DNA: TGCAGTGCTTACGGGGGGTTGGGCGAGACCCAGTACTTC.

Regarding this clonotype: The junction does not match germline at one end; this may be a read error. V gene TRBV19 combines with J gene TRBJ1-2, with a tentative D call TRBD1 (6 bases). This CDR3 has 14 residues. CDR1 LNHDA and CDR2 SQIVND come from the germline V gene (reference sequence). CDR3 in amino acids: CASSYRDTNYGYTF. The CDR3 DNA reads TGTGCCAGTAGTTATCGGGACACCAACTACGGCTACACCTTC.

This clonotype was counted only a few times. As DNA, the CDR3 is TGTGCCAGCAGTTACTGGCGGAATGGGGTCTATGGCTACACCTTC. This translates into CASSYWRNGVYGYTF. The chain uses TRBV6-5 and TRBJ1-2; D not resolved. The V end was cut by 1 base, the J end by 4 bases, with 13 bases between. From germline, CDR1 is MNHEY and CDR2 SVGAGI. The CDR3 covers 15 residues.

This clonotype was counted many times. This chain links TRBV6-6 with TRBJ2-7; D is unresolved. Germline CDR1 is MNHNY and CDR2 is SVGAGI (reference sequence). V dropped 5 bases and J dropped 3 bases, with 8 bases sitting between them. This CDR3 is built from 12 residues. The CDR3 DNA reads TGTGCCAGCAGTCCCATGAGCTACGAGCAGTACTTC. It encodes CASSPMSYEQYF.

J is TRBJ2-4 and V is TRBV9; the match to TRBD1 covers 9 bases. CDR3 size: 18 residues. CDR1 and CDR2 (germline): SGDLS, YYNGEE. Losses at the gene ends were 4 bases for V and 5 bases for J; bases not matched to a gene: 16. CDR3 loop: CASSPRDRVLVAENIQYF. The DNA of the CDR3 is TGTGCCAGCAGCCCCCGGGACAGGGTTCTCGTCGCCGAAAACATTCAGTACTTC. The variable domain in full, completed from reference TRBV9 and TRBJ2-4, reads DSGVTQTPKHLITATGQRVTLRCSPRSGDLSVYWYQQSLDQGLQFLIQYYNGEERAKGNILERFSAQQFPDLHSELNLSSLELGDSALYFCASSPRDRVLVAENIQYFGAGTRLSVL.

The chain recombines TRBV3-1 with TRBJ1-2; possible D gene TRBD1, 5 bases. Germline values: CDR1 LGHDT, CDR2 YNNKEL (reference sequence). This CDR3 has 18 residues. V was clipped by 0 bases and J by 8 bases, with 25 bases between them. CDR3 sequence: CASSQDSWQGVPESGYTF. DNA of the CDR3: TGTGCCAGCAGCCAAGATAGTTGGCAGGGAGTTCCAGAATCGGGCTACACCTTC.

This clonotype was counted between two and nine times. This chain uses TRBV4-3 with TRBJ2-3; D gene ambiguous. Trimming pared 1 base from V and 7 bases from J, leaving 9 bases between. The CDR3 extends over 13 amino acids. In germline, CDR1 is LGHNA, CDR2 YSLEER. The CDR3 sequence is CASSQAPTYTQYF. CDR3 DNA: TGCGCCAGCAGCCAAGCACCTACGTATACGCAGTATTTT.

The rearrangement joins TRBV5-1 to TRBJ1-2; D unclear. This CDR3 contains 14 residues. V gave up 2 bases and J gave up 1 base, with 9 bases separating them. Per germline, CDR1 SGHRS and CDR2 YFSETQ. Written as DNA, the CDR3 is TGCGCCAGCAGCTTCGGAGGGATTAACTATGGCTACACCTTC. Protein product: CASSFGGINYGYTF. The whole variable domain, remainder taken from reference TRBV5-1 and TRBJ1-2, is KAGVTQTPRYLIKTRGQQVTLSCSPISGHRSVSWYQQTPGQGLQFLFEYFSETQRNKGNFPGRFSGRQFSNSRSEMNVSTLELGDSALYLCASSFGGINYGYTFGSGTRLTVV.

The genes are TRBV12-3 or TRBV12-4 and TRBJ2-5, with D perhaps TRBD2 (5 bases). With 3 bases removed from V and 4 bases from J, the gap between germline ends came to 15 bases. The CDR3 is 15 residues long. The CDR3 region is CASSFSSGLGETQYF. The DNA of the CDR3 is TGTGCCAGCAGTTTTTCCTCGGGATTGGGAGAGACCCAGTACTTC.

V usage is TRBV5-1 and J usage is TRBJ2-4, with 9 bases aligning to TRBD1. Germline V gives CDR1 SGHRS, CDR2 YFSETQ. V shed 1 base, J shed 6 bases, and the junction held 8 bases outside the gene matches. The CDR3 spans 16 residues. The CDR3 is CASSLKTGGARNIQYF. The CDR3 DNA follows: TGCGCCAGCAGCTTGAAAACAGGGGGCGCGAGAAACATTCAGTACTTC.

CDR3: CASSLGQLTYNEQFF. In DNA, the CDR3 is TGTGCCAGCAGTTTAGGCCAGCTTACCTACAATGAGCAGTTCTTC. The chain carries TRBV12-3 or TRBV12-4 and TRBJ2-1, with D hard to call. Trimming took 1 base from V and 2 from J, leaving 9 bases between them. CDR3 size: 15 residues.

J is TRBJ2-5 and V is TRBV5-1; TRBD1 agrees at 9 bases. The CDR3 loop spans 14 amino acids. The germline gives CDR1 SGHRS, CDR2 YFSETQ. V lost 7 bases and J lost 1; bases outside the gene matches: 5. CDR3 residues: CASATGGAQETQYF. DNA of the CDR3: TGCGCCAGCGCTACAGGGGGCGCCCAAGAGACCCAGTACTTC.

This clonotype was detected only a few times. A much larger clone is a single base away; this may be a read error. The gene calls are TRBV19 and TRBJ1-4; tentative D call: TRBD1 (6 bases). CDR3 length equals 15 residues. Germline V gives CDR1 LNHDA, CDR2 SQIVND (reference sequence). The V and J ends lost 6 bases and 11 bases respectively, with 22 bases between them. CDR3 amino acids: CASSDLKGTPVKLFF. CDR3 DNA sequence: TGTGCCAGTAGCGACCTCAAAGGGACACCGGTGAAACTGTTTTTT.

This clonotype was counted between two and nine times. The chain carries TRBV12-3 or TRBV12-4 and TRBJ2-5, with D possibly being TRBD1 (7 bases). Deletions cut 5 bases from V and 5 bases from J, with 12 bases between. CDR3 length: 13 amino acids. The CDR3 loop is CASSNSGGETQYF. The DNA for the CDR3 is TGTGCCAGCAGTAACTCAGGGGGGGAGACCCAGTACTTC.

J is TRBJ1-2 and V is TRBV4-1; 9 nucleotides agree with TRBD1. Germline CDR1 MGHRA, CDR2 YSYEKL. J lost 0 bases, V lost 4 bases, and 12 bases had no gene match. The CDR3 consists of 18 residues. Written as DNA, the CDR3 is TGCGCCAGCAGCCGAGAGCCGGGACAGGGAGGTACTAACTATGGCTACACCTTC. Protein product: CASSREPGQGGTNYGYTF.

V gene TRBV20-1 combines with J gene TRBJ1-5; D not resolved. V lost 4 bases to trimming and J lost 0 bases, with 16 bases between them. The CDR3 is 16 amino acids. The germline gives CDR1 DFQATT, CDR2 SNEGSKA (reference sequence). CDR3 sequence reads: CSATPLGPDSNQPQHF. The CDR3 DNA reads as TGCAGTGCTACCCCCCTCGGACCCGATAGCAATCAGCCCCAGCATTTT.

CDR3 protein: CASSQDRVRTEAFF. The CDR3 nucleotides are TGTGCCAGCAGCCAAGATCGGGTCCGGACTGAAGCTTTCTTT. The rearrangement joins TRBV4-2 to TRBJ1-1; D ambiguous. Germline CDR1 and CDR2: LGHNA and YNFKEQ. This CDR3 spans 14 amino acids. The V and J ends lost 0 bases and 5 bases respectively, with 10 bases between them.

This clonotype was recorded at least ten times. V usage is TRBV7-2 and J usage is TRBJ2-7; D is possibly TRBD1 or TRBD2 (5 bases each). CDR1 SGHTA and CDR2 FQGNSA come from the germline V gene. The CDR3 sequence is 14 residues long. The V end was cut by 4 bases, the J end by 5 bases, with 15 bases between. The CDR3 nucleotides read TGTGCCAGCAGCTACCAGTCGGGGCTCGACGAGCAGTACTTC. Translation gives CASSYQSGLDEQYF.

V gene TRBV18 combines with J gene TRBJ1-3; D uncertain. The CDR3 extends over 14 amino acids. CDR1 and CDR2 (germline): KGHSH, LQKENI. V was shortened by 0 bases and J by 1 base, with 4 bases between the two germline ends. CDR3 nucleotides: TGTGCCAGCTCACCACCGGGGTCTGGAAACACCATATATTTT. It yields the protein CASSPPGSGNTIYF.

This clonotype came up a few times. The chain employs TRBV24-1 and TRBJ2-3, with 9 bases fitting TRBD2. Unmatched junction bases numbered 12, after V lost 5 bases and J lost 7 bases. Germline CDR1 reads KGHDR; CDR2 reads SFDVKD. The CDR3 has 16 residues. This CDR3 reads CATSAPSAAGGYTQYF. CDR3 nucleotides: TGTGCCACCAGTGCCCCCTCGGCAGCGGGGGGCTATACGCAGTATTTT.

There are many counts of this clonotype. The gene calls are TRBV6-5 and TRBJ2-3; D may correspond to TRBD1 or TRBD2 (6 bases each). Deletions cut 6 bases from V and 4 bases from J, with 11 bases between. Germline CDR1 MNHEY, CDR2 SVGAGI. The length of the CDR3 is 13 residues. DNA for the CDR3: TGTGCCAGCAGGACAGGACTACCAGATACGCAGTATTTT. Translated: CASRTGLPDTQYF.

This clonotype occurred a few times. The CDR3 coding sequence is TGTGCCAGCAGCAGGACTAGCGGGGGCGATTCCTACAATGAGCAGTTCTTC. Its protein is CASSRTSGGDSYNEQFF. The rearrangement links TRBV12-3 or TRBV12-4 to TRBJ2-1, with 13 bases identical to TRBD2. With 6 bases clipped from V and 1 base from J, the junction kept 6 bases outside the gene matches. This CDR3 is 17 amino acids long.